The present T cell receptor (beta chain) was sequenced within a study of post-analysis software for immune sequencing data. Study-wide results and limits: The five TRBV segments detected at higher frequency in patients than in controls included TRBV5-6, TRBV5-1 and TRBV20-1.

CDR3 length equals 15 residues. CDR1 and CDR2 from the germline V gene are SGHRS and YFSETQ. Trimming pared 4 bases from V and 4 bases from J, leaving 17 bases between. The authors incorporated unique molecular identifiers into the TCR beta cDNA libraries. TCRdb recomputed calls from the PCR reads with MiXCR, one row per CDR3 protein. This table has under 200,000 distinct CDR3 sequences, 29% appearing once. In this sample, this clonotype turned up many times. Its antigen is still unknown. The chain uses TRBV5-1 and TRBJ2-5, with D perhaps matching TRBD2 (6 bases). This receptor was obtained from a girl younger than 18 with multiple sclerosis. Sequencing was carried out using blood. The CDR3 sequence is CASSPGDSRRETQYF. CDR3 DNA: TGCGCCAGCAGCCCCGGGGACTCTCGGAGAGAGACCCAGTACTTC.